Listed below are T cell receptor beta chains from one sample, sequenced in a study of neoadjuvant anti-PD-1 for oral cavity cancer. Assay used: immunoSEQ multiplex PCR; TCRdb lists only in-frame clones, some missing. The table includes some 61,000 clones, roughly 81% detected once. The sequencing here drew on PBMCs, taken after nivolumab (anti-PD-1) treatment. Every receptor here comes from a person aged 40 to 85 with oral cavity squamous cell carcinoma. Each CDR3 is given with its conserved first and last residue. A D gene is named only where the DNA matches it firmly. Clone size, where shown, is once, few, many, or a class for clones that have expanded.

d_gene,abundance,v_gene,j_gene,CDR3nt,CDR3aa
NA,NA,TRBV10-3,TRBJ2-3,TGTGCCATCAGTGAGCAGTCAGACACAGATACGCAGTATTTT,CAISEQSDTDTQYF
NA,NA,TRBV2,TRBJ1-1,TGTGCCAGCAGAATAAACAGGGTTCCTGGGACTGAAGCTTTCTTT,CASRINRVPGTEAFF
TRBD2,NA,TRBV6-1,TRBJ2-1,TGTGCCAGCAGTGTGACTAGCGGGGGTTCCTACAATGAGCAGTTCTTC,CASSVTSGGSYNEQFF
TRBD2,NA,TRBV6-1,TRBJ2-1,TGTGCCAGCAGTGATGGAGGTTACGGGAGGGAGAAGGGTGAGCAGTTCTTC,CASSDGGYGREKGEQFF
TRBD2,NA,TRBV19,TRBJ2-7,TGTGCCAGTAGTCGGGGACTAGCGCACTCCTACGAGCAGTACTTC,CASSRGLAHSYEQYF
NA,few,TRBV6-6,TRBJ1-2,TGTGCCAGCAGTTACTCGGAAACCTATGGCTACACCTTC,CASSYSETYGYTF
TRBD2,NA,TRBV10-3,TRBJ2-7,TGTGCCATCAGTTCGGGACTAGCGGGAGCAGAGGGAGAGCAGTACTTC,CAISSGLAGAEGEQYF
TRBD2,NA,TRBV2,TRBJ2-2,TGTGCCAGCAGTGTGGCTAGCGGTTACACCGGGGAGCTGTTTTTT,CASSVASGYTGELFF
TRBD2,NA,TRBV7-2,TRBJ2-3,TGTGCCAGCAGCTTAGTACTAGCGGGAGGGCCCGGGAGCACAGATACGCAGTATTTT,CASSLVLAGGPGSTDTQYF
TRBD2,NA,TRBV30,TRBJ2-7,TGTGCCTGGAGTCCCCTCGGACTAGCGGGCTGGGAGCAGTACTTC,CAWSPLGLAGWEQYF
NA,NA,TRBV5-4,TRBJ1-1,TGTGCCAGCAGCATGGGACTGGGTAACACTGAAGCTTTCTTT,CASSMGLGNTEAFF
TRBD1,NA,TRBV19,TRBJ1-1,TGTGCCTCTACCGGGGGGACAGGACGTGTGGACACTGAAGCTTTCTTT,CASTGGTGRVDTEAFF
NA,medium-sized,TRBV30,TRBJ1-2,TGTGCCCGACTTCGCCAAGAGAATGGCTACACCTTC,CARLRQENGYTF
TRBD1,NA,TRBV28,TRBJ1-4,TGTGCCAGCAGTTACGACAGGGGGGGATTTAATGAAAAACTGTTTTTT,CASSYDRGGFNEKLFF
NA,NA,TRBV28,TRBJ1-5,TGTGCCAGCAGTCCCGGTCGTAATCAGCCCCAGCATTTT,CASSPGRNQPQHF
TRBD1,NA,TRBV6-5,TRBJ1-4,TGTGCCAGCACCGAGGAGGCAGGGGGTAATGAAAAACTGTTTTTT,CASTEEAGGNEKLFF
NA,NA,TRBV30,TRBJ2-2,TGTGCCTGGTGCTGGGGGGGGCCTGGCACCGGGGAGCTGTTTTTT,CAWCWGGPGTGELFF
TRBD2,once,TRBV30,TRBJ2-7,TGTGCCTGGAGTGTACGACTAGCGGGCTACGAGCAGTACTTC,CAWSVRLAGYEQYF
TRBD2,NA,TRBV6-6,TRBJ2-7,TGTGCCAGCAGGGCCGGGACTAGCGGCTCCTACGAGCAGTACTTC,CASRAGTSGSYEQYF
NA,NA,TRBV30,TRBJ2-3,TGTGCCTGGAGTCCTACGGGTGATACGCAGTATTTT,CAWSPTGDTQYF
NA,NA,TRBV6-5,TRBJ1-1,TGTGCCAGCAGTTACTCTCTACAGGGGAACACTGAAGCTTTCTTT,CASSYSLQGNTEAFF
NA,NA,TRBV29-1,TRBJ2-5,TGCAGCGTTGACGGCCCGGCGGGTCAAGAGACCCAGTACTTC,CSVDGPAGQETQYF
NA,NA,TRBV7-6,TRBJ2-2,TGTGCCAGCAGCTTAGTCCAGGTCGCCACCGGGGAGCTGTTTTTT,CASSLVQVATGELFF
NA,NA,TRBV5-6,TRBJ2-1,TGTGCCAGCAGCTTGCCGCCCCGGGGTGGGTATGAGCAGTTCTTC,CASSLPPRGGYEQFF
NA,NA,TRBV2,TRBJ2-7,TGTGCCAGCATCGCGGAGGGGAAGTCCTACGAGCAGTACTTC,CASIAEGKSYEQYF
NA,NA,TRBV2,TRBJ2-3,TGTGCCAGCAGTGGGCCTACCTTCGCAGATACGCAGTATTTT,CASSGPTFADTQYF
NA,NA,TRBV9,TRBJ2-7,TGTGCCAGCAGCGTCGGCCCCATCGGCTCCGCCGGGTACGAGCAGTACTTC,CASSVGPIGSAGYEQYF
NA,NA,TRBV11-2,TRBJ1-1,TGTGCCAGCAGTTCTGATACACCTTTGAACACTGAAGCTTTCTTT,CASSSDTPLNTEAFF
NA,NA,TRBV4-2,TRBJ2-2,TGTGCCAGCAGCCAATCCAGTCGGGTCACCGGGGAGCTGTTTTTT,CASSQSSRVTGELFF
NA,NA,TRBV15,TRBJ2-5,TGTGCCACCAGCCCTCTTAGTGTAGGGACCCAGTACTTC,CATSPLSVGTQYF
NA,NA,TRBV7-9,TRBJ2-1,TGTGCCAGCAGCTTAGCGGGGGCTTACAATGAGCAGTTCTTC,CASSLAGAYNEQFF
TRBD1,medium-sized,TRBV16,TRBJ2-2,TGTGCCAGCAGCCAAGACGCCTTGGGACAGCTGAACACCGGGGAGCTGTTTTTT,CASSQDALGQLNTGELFF
NA,NA,TRBV9,TRBJ1-1,TGTGCCAGCAGCGTTATTTGGGGGGCTGAAGCTTTCTTT,CASSVIWGAEAFF
NA,NA,TRBV19,TRBJ2-7,TGTGCCAGTAACGGGGGCCACGAGCAGTACTTC,CASNGGHEQYF
NA,once,TRBV30,TRBJ2-7,TGTGCCTGGACAGGGATGCCCGGAGAGCAGTACTTC,CAWTGMPGEQYF
NA,NA,TRBV13,TRBJ1-4,TGTGCCAGCAGCTTAGGAGAGGGGCGGCGGAGTGAAAAACTGTTTTTT,CASSLGEGRRSEKLFF
TRBD1,NA,TRBV29-1,TRBJ2-7,TGCAGCGCCTCCGGACAGGTTTTTGGAACCTACGAGCAGTACTTC,CSASGQVFGTYEQYF
TRBD1,NA,TRBV5-6,TRBJ1-1,TGTGCCAGCAGCTTAGGGACAGTGAACACTGAAGCTTTCTTT,CASSLGTVNTEAFF
NA,NA,TRBV28,TRBJ2-2,TGTGCCAGCAAGAAAAACACCGGGGAGCTGTTTTTT,CASKKNTGELFF
TRBD2,NA,TRBV4-2,TRBJ2-1,TGTGCCAGCAGCCTAGGGAGGGAGGGTTGGAATGAGCAGTTCTTC,CASSLGREGWNEQFF
NA,NA,TRBV9,TRBJ2-1,TGTGCCAGCAGCGCGGGGCAAGCCTACAATGAGCAGTTCTTC,CASSAGQAYNEQFF
NA,NA,TRBV30,TRBJ2-2,TGTGCCTGGAGTAGCCCGGTGGCGAACACCGGGGAGCTGTTTTTT,CAWSSPVANTGELFF
TRBD1,NA,TRBV19,TRBJ2-6,TGTGCCAGTGAAGACCCGGGACAGGGCTCCGGGGCCAACGTCCTGACTTTC,CASEDPGQGSGANVLTF
NA,NA,TRBV25-1,TRBJ2-1,TGTGCCAGCAGTGACAGGCAGGCCTACAATGAGCAGTTCTTC,CASSDRQAYNEQFF
NA,NA,TRBV5-1,TRBJ2-2,TGCGCCAGCCGCCGGGACGCCACAACCGGGGAGCTGTTTTTT,CASRRDATTGELFF
TRBD1,NA,TRBV6-1,TRBJ1-5,TGTGCCAGCAGTCGTCAGGGGGACCAGCCCCAGCATTTT,CASSRQGDQPQHF
TRBD1,NA,TRBV27,TRBJ2-7,TGTGCCAGCACCACGACAGGGGCTTTCTACGAGCAGTACTTC,CASTTTGAFYEQYF
TRBD2,NA,TRBV7-9,TRBJ2-5,TGTGCCAGCAGCTTAGCTTTAGCGGGAGGGCCCGGGGAGACCCAGTACTTC,CASSLALAGGPGETQYF
NA,NA,TRBV5-4,TRBJ1-2,TGTGCCAGCAGCTTAGAAGGGAGCTATGGCTACACCTTC,CASSLEGSYGYTF
TRBD2,NA,TRBV13,TRBJ2-7,TGTGCCAGCAGCTTAACTAGCGGGAGGGCTGGAACCTACGAGCAGTACTTC,CASSLTSGRAGTYEQYF